In this sample, the clone carrying this T cell receptor beta chain turned up a few times. Antigen unknown. This specimen belongs to a study of beta chain features in type 1 diabetes. Study-level results: Researchers caution that PCR might favor shorter templates, equally among patients and controls.

As every portion of the isolated RNA was reverse transcribed, the sequencing read expressed TCRB transcripts. Assay used: immunoSEQ multiplex PCR; TCRdb lists only in-frame clones, some missing. Altogether under 150,000 clones are present, 40% to 60% being singletons, with the ten largest covering 0.35% to 0.45%. CDR1 is SGHTA, CDR2 FQGNSA, per germline. There are 13 residues in the CDR3. Trimming cost V 3 bases and J 0 bases, with 6 bases left between them. The chain is built from TRBV7-2 and TRBJ2-7; possibly TRBD1 for D (6 bases). The specimen sequenced was Tregs from blood. This receptor was taken from a man younger than 35 in good health. The CDR3 nucleotides read TGTGCCAGCAGCTTGGGACACTCCTACGAGCAGTACTTC. Protein sequence: CASSLGHSYEQYF.